A selection of T cell receptor beta chains follows, all from one sample in a study of blood T cell repertoires in COVID-19. This table comes from immunoSEQ multiplex PCR, and its TCRdb copy is limited to in-frame clones, with some not included. The data hold around 290,000 clones, with 75% to 90% observed a single time. The specimen was peripheral blood. The receptor source for this set is a woman in her 70s with COVID-19, enrolled during active disease. Each CDR3 is given with its conserved first and last residue. D genes are given only for firm matches. Size tells how often a clone was seen (once, few, many) or the class of an expanded clone, and some rows leave it out.

TRBJ2-7 | NA | NA | TRBV29-1 | TGCAGCGTTGTTAGGGGCTACGAGCAGTACTTC | CSVVRGYEQYF
TRBJ2-2 | NA | NA | TRBV6-1 | TGTGCCAGCAGTGAAGTCCAGGGCACCGGGGAGCTGTTTTTT | CASSEVQGTGELFF
TRBJ2-7 | NA | NA | TRBV5-1 | TGCGCCAGCAGCTTGCGTCAGGGGAGAGCCTACGAGCAGTACTTC | CASSLRQGRAYEQYF
TRBJ1-2 | NA | NA | TRBV5-6 | TGTGCCAGCAGCTTGTGGGCCTTCCCGGCAATCTATGGCTACACCTTC | CASSLWAFPAIYGYTF
TRBJ1-2 | NA | TRBD1 | TRBV9 | TGTGCCAGCAGCCCTGGGACAGGGAACTATGGCTACACCTTC | CASSPGTGNYGYTF
TRBJ1-5 | NA | NA | TRBV27 | TGTGCCAGCAGTTTTGGCAGGGGCATGACTCAGCCCCAGCATTTT | CASSFGRGMTQPQHF
TRBJ1-1 | NA | TRBD1 | TRBV2 | TGTGCCAGCAGTGGACAGGGTTTCAGAAAAGCTTTCTTT | CASSGQGFRKAFF
TRBJ1-4 | NA | TRBD1 | TRBV5-6 | TGTGCCAGCAGCCTCCCAGGGGGCGGGAATGAAAAACTGTTTTTT | CASSLPGGGNEKLFF
TRBJ2-7 | NA | TRBD1 | TRBV12-3/TRBV12-4 | TGTGCCAGCAGTCACAGGGGGGACTACGAGCAGTACTTC | CASSHRGDYEQYF
TRBJ1-6 | few | TRBD1 | TRBV9 | TGTGCCAGCAGCGTAGAAGGGGACAGGGGATCACCCCTCCACTTT | CASSVEGDRGSPLHF
TRBJ2-1 | NA | NA | TRBV4-2 | TGTGCCAGCAGCCAAAACCTTATAGCGTATGAGCAGTTCTTC | CASSQNLIAYEQFF
TRBJ1-1 | NA | NA | TRBV4-3 | TGCGCCAGCAGCCAAGCTCCGGGGATTAGAGGGACTGAAGCTTTCTTT | CASSQAPGIRGTEAFF
TRBJ2-7 | NA | NA | TRBV2 | TGTGCCAGCAACGGACAGGGAGGGTACGAGCAGTACTTC | CASNGQGGYEQYF
TRBJ2-7 | NA | NA | TRBV9 | TGTGCCAGCAGCGTAGGTGGCGGCGGCTCCTACGAGCAGTACTTC | CASSVGGGGSYEQYF
TRBJ1-3 | NA | NA | TRBV10-3 | TGTGCCATCACCACGGGACAAGTAAACACCATATATTTT | CAITTGQVNTIYF
TRBJ2-5 | NA | TRBD2 | TRBV3-1/TRBV3-2 | TGTGCCAGCAGCCAAGAAGCTCGATCTCTCGGGACTAGCGGGGGGGAGACCCAGTACTTC | CASSQEARSLGTSGGETQYF
TRBJ2-7 | once | TRBD2 | TRBV29-1 | TGCAGCGTTGATAGGGCTAGCGGGGGGAACGAGCAGTACTTC | CSVDRASGGNEQYF
TRBJ1-2 | NA | TRBD1 | TRBV5-1 | TGCGCCAGCAGCTTTTCGACAGGGGACGGCTACACCTTC | CASSFSTGDGYTF
TRBJ1-1 | NA | NA | TRBV6-2/TRBV6-3 | TGTGCCAGCAGTTCCCTTCCCGGGACAAAAGCTTTCTTT | CASSSLPGTKAFF
TRBJ2-2 | NA | TRBD2 | TRBV2 | TGTGCCAGCACTAGACTAGCGGGGGGGCCGAACACCGGGGAGCTGTTTTTT | CASTRLAGGPNTGELFF
TRBJ2-3 | NA | NA | TRBV7-9 | TGTGCCAGCAGCTTAGTAGAGGGAGGAGGCACAGATACGCAGTATTTT | CASSLVEGGGTDTQYF
TRBJ2-5 | NA | NA | TRBV19 | TGTGCCAGTAGTAACCCGGGACTGAAAACTGAGACCCAGTACTTC | CASSNPGLKTETQYF
TRBJ1-5 | NA | TRBD1 | TRBV6-5 | TGTGCCAGCAGTTCCGGGACAGGGGGGGATCAGCCCCAGCATTTT | CASSSGTGGDQPQHF